The 30 T cell receptor beta chains given below trace back to one sample, sequenced in a study of blood T cell repertoires in COVID-19. The protocol was immunoSEQ multiplex PCR, while the TCRdb copy is restricted to in-frame clones and leaves out a portion. The sample has a few hundred thousand clones, more than 75% seen once. Sequenced sample: peripheral blood. All receptors come from a woman aged 45-65 years with acute or convalescent COVID-19.

This clone appeared a few times. V usage is TRBV7-9 and J usage is TRBJ1-4; TRBD1 matches 7 bases. The V gene end was trimmed by 2 bases and the J gene end by 8 bases; junction bases not matched to a gene: 8. In germline, CDR1 is SEHNR, CDR2 FQNEAQ (reference sequence). This CDR3 has 15 residues. CDR3 bases: TGTGCCAGCAGCTTACAGACAGGGCTTCAGGAAAAACTGTTTTTT. Translated, it gives CASSLQTGLQEKLFF.

This sequence joins TRBV25-1 and TRBJ2-5, with 7 nucleotides matching TRBD1. The germline CDR1 and CDR2 sequences are MGHDK and SYGVNS. CDR3 length equals 14 residues. The V segment lost 4 bases and the J segment 1 base; nucleotides outside the gene matches: 3. The CDR3 sequence is CASSAGTAQETQYF. For the CDR3, the DNA is TGTGCCAGCAGTGCTGGGACAGCCCAAGAGACCCAGTACTTC. Full variable domain (remainder filled in from reference TRBV25-1 and TRBJ2-5): EADIYQTPRYLVIGTGKKITLECSQTMGHDKMYWYQQDPGMELHLIHYSYGVNSTEKGDLSSESTVSRIRTEHFPLTLESARPSHTSQYLCASSAGTAQETQYFGPGTRLLVL.

This chain uses TRBV30 with TRBJ1-5; 7 bases fit TRBD1. This CDR3 spans 13 amino acids. CDR1 is GTSNPN and CDR2 is SVGIG in the germline V gene (reference sequence). J lost 4 bases, V lost 3 bases, and 3 bases had no gene match. CDR3 nucleotide sequence: TGTGCCTGGAGCACAGGGGTTAATCAGCCCCAGCATTTT. This encodes CAWSTGVNQPQHF.

As concerns this clone: The identical CDR3 is also encoded by other nucleotide sequences in the sample. This rearrangement joins TRBV5-4 to TRBJ1-1, with a possible D match to TRBD1 (5 bases). In germline, CDR1 is SGHNT, CDR2 YYREEE (reference sequence). The CDR3 is 13 residues long. Trimming stripped 4 bases from V and 1 base from J, with 8 bases between. The CDR3 bases are TGTGCCAGCAGCCGTGACAGGAACACTGAAGCTTTCTTT. Its protein is CASSRDRNTEAFF.

The V call is TRBV7-9, the J call TRBJ2-7, with D possibly TRBD1 on 6 matching bases. The CDR3 totals 13 residues. Between the trimmed V and J ends, which lost 6 bases and 5 bases, there was a span of 14 bases. The germline V gene has CDR1 SEHNR and CDR2 FQNEAQ (reference sequence). The CDR3 region has the DNA TGTGCCAGCAGTCCACAGGGTCTCGACGAGCAGTACTTC. This codes for CASSPQGLDEQYF.

This chain joins TRBV27 and TRBJ1-4; tentatively, D is TRBD1 (5 bases). Between the trimmed V and J ends, which lost 8 bases and 7 bases, there was a span of 17 bases. CDR3 length: 14 residues. Germline lookup yields CDR1 MNHEY and CDR2 SMNVEV (reference sequence). CDR3 sequence reads: CASSLPGTGEKLFF. The CDR3 nucleotides are TGTGCCAGCTCCCTTCCCGGGACTGGTGAAAAACTGTTTTTT.

The chain uses TRBV9 and TRBJ1-2; D is unclear. Germline loops: CDR1 SGDLS, CDR2 YYNGEE. This CDR3 has 16 amino acids. Trimming removed 1 base from V and 4 bases from J, with 17 bases in between. The CDR3 region is CASSVILRGRSYGYTF. The CDR3 DNA reads as TGTGCCAGCAGCGTAATACTCAGAGGGCGTAGCTATGGCTACACCTTC. Using reference TRBV9 and TRBJ1-2 for the parts outside the CDR3, the full variable domain is DSGVTQTPKHLITATGQRVTLRCSPRSGDLSVYWYQQSLDQGLQFLIQYYNGEERAKGNILERFSAQQFPDLHSELNLSSLELGDSALYFCASSVILRGRSYGYTFGSGTRLTVV.

The chain employs TRBV6-2 or TRBV6-3 and TRBJ2-1; 13 bases are shared with TRBD2. Germline-derived CDR1 and CDR2 are MNHEY and SVGEGT. V shed 4 bases and J 0 bases; nucleotides not matched to a gene: 9. The CDR3 sequence is 19 residues long. CDR3 nucleotide sequence: TGTGCCAGCAGTTCTCCAGGACTAGCGGGAGTCAACTCCTACAATGAGCAGTTCTTC. This sequence encodes CASSSPGLAGVNSYNEQFF.

The chain uses TRBV5-6 and TRBJ1-4; a weak D match, TRBD1 (5 bases). The CDR3 is 18 residues long. Trimming cost V 0 bases and J 8 bases, with 23 bases left between them. Germline V gene sequence: CDR1 SGHDT, CDR2 YYEEEE. CDR3 loop: CASSLAVGTLGRGEKLFF. The CDR3 bases are TGTGCCAGCAGCTTGGCGGTGGGCACGTTGGGGCGTGGGGAAAAACTGTTTTTT.

This clone occurred many times. The genes are TRBV2 and TRBJ1-1; D is undetermined. Trimming stripped 4 bases from V and 1 base from J, with 7 bases between. The CDR3 spans 13 residues. From germline, CDR1 is SNHLY and CDR2 FYNNEI. CDR3: CASSVEGNTEAFF. The CDR3 coding sequence is TGTGCCAGCAGTGTGGAGGGGAACACTGAAGCTTTCTTT.

The chain's CDR3 is CASSLGTGAGNTIYF. CDR3 DNA sequence: TGTGCCAGCAGTTTAGGTACAGGGGCTGGAAACACCATATATTTT. This chain joins TRBV27 and TRBJ1-3; the match to TRBD1 covers 7 bases. V shed 2 bases and J 2 bases; nucleotides not matched to a gene: 3. This CDR3 comprises 15 residues. Germline V gene data show CDR1 as MNHEY and CDR2 as SMNVEV (reference sequence).

The rearrangement uses TRBV5-1 and TRBJ2-3; perhaps TRBD1 as D (6 bases). V lost 4 bases and J lost 3, with 12 bases in between. CDR1 and CDR2 from the germline V gene are SGHRS and YFSETQ. CDR3 length: 14 residues. The CDR3 region has the DNA TGCGCCAGCAGCGACCTAACAGGGACAGATACGCAGTATTTT. Translated: CASSDLTGTDTQYF.

The chain joins TRBV27 to TRBJ1-4, with D maybe TRBD1 (5 bases). The CDR3 runs to 17 residues. Germline V gene data show CDR1 as MNHEY and CDR2 as SMNVEV (reference sequence). V dropped 4 bases and J dropped 0 bases, with 15 bases sitting between them. CDR3 sequence (DNA): TGTGCCAGCAGTTGGAGACAGCAGCCCCCAACTAATGAAAAACTGTTTTTT. It yields the protein CASSWRQQPPTNEKLFF.

The chain is built from TRBV30 and TRBJ1-1, with D perhaps TRBD1 (5 bases). V lost 4 bases to trimming and J lost 3 bases, with 12 bases between them. The CDR3 runs to 13 residues. The germline V gene encodes CDR1 GTSNPN and CDR2 SVGIG (reference sequence). The CDR3 protein is CAWTFPGYTEAFF. The CDR3, as DNA: TGTGCCTGGACCTTCCCAGGGTACACTGAAGCTTTCTTT.

This clone appeared once. The genes are TRBV10-3 and TRBJ1-2, with 7 bases matching TRBD1. Germline-derived CDR1 and CDR2 are ENHRY and SYGVKD. The trim removed 7 bases at V and 0 bases at J, leaving 8 bases unmatched. The CDR3 is made up of 15 amino acids. CDR3 in amino acids: CAIMSGDRANYGYTF. For the CDR3, the DNA is TGTGCCATCATGTCAGGGGACAGAGCTAACTATGGCTACACCTTC.

The chain carries TRBV28 and TRBJ2-1; the match to TRBD1 covers 11 bases. The V and J ends lost 1 base and 9 bases, in that order; junction bases with no gene match: 5. CDR1 and CDR2 from the germline V gene are MDHEN and SYDVKM. This CDR3 contains 15 residues. CDR3 region: CASSLSGQGVVEQFF. DNA for the CDR3: TGTGCCAGCAGTTTATCGGGACAGGGGGTAGTTGAGCAGTTCTTC.

This clone was recorded only once. The chain combines TRBV5-4 with TRBJ2-3, with 7 bases identical to TRBD1. Trimming removed 4 bases from V and 2 bases from J; junction bases left unmatched: 13. The germline V gene encodes CDR1 SGHNT and CDR2 YYREEE (reference sequence). The length of the CDR3 is 17 residues. In nucleotides, the CDR3 is TGTGCCAGCAGCCTCCTGACAGGGCCCTCTTACACAGATACGCAGTATTTT. Translation gives CASSLLTGPSYTDTQYF.

In regard to this clone: A junction boundary mismatches the germline segment, possibly from a read error. This chain links TRBV29-1 with TRBJ2-1; D is perhaps TRBD2 (6 bases). The CDR3 runs to 15 residues. The germline gives CDR1 SQVTM, CDR2 ANQGSEA. The CDR3: CSVRVASGPYSEQFF. The CDR3 nucleotides are TGCAGCGTTCGAGTAGCCAGCGGGCCTTACAGTGAGCAGTTCTTC.

The V and J genes are TRBV19 and TRBJ2-1, with 7 nucleotides matching TRBD2. This CDR3 spans 17 amino acids. The V gene's germline CDR1 is LNHDA and CDR2 SQIVND (reference sequence). J gave up 4 bases and V 5 bases, and 14 bases lay outside the gene matches. Written as DNA, the CDR3 is TGTGCCAGTAGTTTCCTCCTGGGGGGGACGAGTTACAATGAGCAGTTCTTC. It encodes CASSFLLGGTSYNEQFF.

The chain employs TRBV5-4 and TRBJ1-2; D uncertain. The CDR3 spans 14 residues. CDR1 and CDR2 (germline): SGHNT, YYREEE (reference sequence). Trimming left V 4 bases short and J 2 bases short, with 12 bases between. The CDR3 coding sequence is TGTGCCAGCAGCCCATGGGAGGCCAACTATGGCTACACCTTC. Its translation is CASSPWEANYGYTF.

The gene calls are TRBV18 and TRBJ2-1, with a possible D match to TRBD2 (6 bases). CDR1 is KGHSH, CDR2 LQKENI, per germline. The V end was cut by 1 base, the J end by 9 bases, with 13 bases between. The length of the CDR3 is 14 residues. The CDR3 nucleotides read TGTGCCAGCTCACCACTCCCCGGCGGGGCTGAGCAGTTCTTC. Translated: CASSPLPGGAEQFF.

The chain joins TRBV5-6 to TRBJ2-7; the D is unclear. The germline CDR1 and CDR2 sequences are SGHDT and YYEEEE. This CDR3 is built from 14 residues. The germline V and J ends were trimmed by 0 bases and 0 bases, with 7 bases remaining between them. CDR3 nucleotides: TGTGCCAGCAGCTTGGTTCTAACCTCCTACGAGCAGTACTTC. Protein sequence: CASSLVLTSYEQYF. Using reference TRBV5-6 and TRBJ2-7 for the parts outside the CDR3, the full variable domain is DAGVTQSPTHLIKTRGQQVTLRCSPKSGHDTVSWYQQALGQGPQFIFQYYEEEERQRGNFPDRFSGHQFPNYSSELNVNALLLGDSALYLCASSLVLTSYEQYFGPGTRLTVT.

The CDR3 loop reads CASSLSLSSGNTIYF. In DNA form, the CDR3 reads TGTGCCAGCAGCTTGTCACTGAGCTCTGGAAACACCATATATTTT. The genes are TRBV5-4 and TRBJ1-3, with D hard to call. Looked up from germline, CDR1 is SGHNT and CDR2 is YYREEE (reference sequence). The CDR3 runs 15 residues. V shed 1 base and J shed 0 bases, with 8 bases lying between them. Full variable domain (outside the CDR3, taken from reference TRBV5-4 and TRBJ1-3): ETGVTQSPTHLIKTRGQQVTLRCSSQSGHNTVSWYQQALGQGPQFIFQYYREEENGRGNFPPRFSGLQFPNYSSELNVNALELDDSALYLCASSLSLSSGNTIYFGEGSWLTVV.

This clone was recorded a few times. The chain employs TRBV9 and TRBJ1-2; 9 nucleotides line up with TRBD1. The CDR3 has 13 residues. Germline loops: CDR1 SGDLS, CDR2 YYNGEE. With V trimmed by 5 bases and J by 6 bases, 5 bases remained unmatched. CDR3 residues: CASRPTGGNGYTF. The CDR3 coding sequence is TGTGCCAGCAGACCCACAGGGGGCAATGGCTACACCTTC.

This clone appeared a few times. The gene calls are TRBV19 and TRBJ1-5, with TRBD1 matching 12 bases. Losses at the gene ends were 5 bases for V and 6 bases for J; bases not matched to a gene: 5. CDR1 and CDR2 (germline): LNHDA, SQIVND (reference sequence). The length of the CDR3 is 15 residues. CDR3 protein: CASSSGTGGFQPQHF. DNA of the CDR3: TGTGCCAGTAGTTCCGGGACAGGGGGCTTTCAGCCCCAGCATTTT.

The chain couples TRBV28 to TRBJ2-3; no firm D call. CDR1 and CDR2 (germline): MDHEN, SYDVKM. Trimming took 6 bases from V and 10 from J, leaving 14 bases between them. The CDR3 is made up of 12 amino acids. The CDR3 nucleotides read TGTGCCAGCAGCCTGGAAACGGGTGCGCAGTATTTT. Protein: CASSLETGAQYF.

This sequence joins TRBV24-1 and TRBJ2-2, with 8 bases that match TRBD2. This CDR3 is 18 amino acids long. V dropped 1 base and J dropped 4; count of bases not matched to a gene: 10. Germline assignment: CDR1 KGHDR and CDR2 SFDVKD. The CDR3 is CATSDLKSGSSGTGELFF. CDR3 nucleotides: TGTGCCACCAGTGATTTAAAGAGCGGGAGTTCGGGCACCGGGGAGCTGTTTTTT.

The chain has TRBV9 and TRBJ2-3, with 8 bases matching TRBD2. J gave up 2 bases and V 0 bases, and 5 bases lay outside the gene matches. Per germline, CDR1 SGDLS and CDR2 YYNGEE. The CDR3 is 16 residues long. Here the CDR3 DNA reads TGTGCCAGCAGCGTAGGGAGCGGGAGCCTCACAGATACGCAGTATTTT. Its translation is CASSVGSGSLTDTQYF.

The chain is built from TRBV18 and TRBJ1-1; no clear D. This CDR3 has 15 residues. V was clipped by 0 bases and J by 3 bases, with 11 bases between them. From germline, CDR1 is KGHSH and CDR2 LQKENI. The CDR3 is CASSPPTLRDTEAFF. The CDR3 region has the DNA TGTGCCAGCTCACCACCCACGCTTCGCGACACTGAAGCTTTCTTT.

This clone was counted between two and nine times. V and J are TRBV19 and TRBJ1-3; D perhaps matches TRBD1 (6 bases). This CDR3 contains 15 residues. With 6 bases removed from V and 0 bases from J, the gap between germline ends came to 12 bases. The germline CDR1 and CDR2 sequences are LNHDA and SQIVND (reference sequence). The CDR3 reads CASRRRDTSGNTIYF. The DNA for the CDR3 is TGTGCCAGTAGGAGACGGGACACCTCTGGAAACACCATATATTTT. Based on the CDR3 plus reference TRBV19 and TRBJ1-3, the full variable domain is DGGITQSPKYLFRKEGQNVTLSCEQNLNHDAMYWYRQDPGQGLRLIYYSQIVNDFQKGDIAEGYSVSREKKESFPLTVTSAQKNPTAFYLCASRRRDTSGNTIYFGEGSWLTVV.